Below, one T cell receptor beta chain is given with its context. What it recognizes is unknown. With 60 Vbeta and 13 Jbeta primers, the PCR was carried out. The table came from immunoSEQ multiplex PCR; TCRdb's copy has only in-frame clones and leaves some out. The repertoire has tens of thousands of clones, around 53% of them found once; the top ten carry less than 7%. Germline CDR1 reads GTSNPN; CDR2 reads SVGIG (reference sequence). The CDR3 is made up of 14 amino acids. V was clipped by 1 base and J by 8 bases; unmatched bases: 5. This sample was taken from a study of cytomegalovirus exposure and HLA in healthy donors. General study findings and limits: It was shown in a later analysis that HLA-associated TCR beta chains were more clonally expanded than other, equally common chains. Usually a TCR sequence was rare, but some public TCRs were found in many donors. In an earlier analysis, productive rearrangement rates for most beta V segments clustered near 90% or 30%.

The specimen was PBMCs. The genes are TRBV30 and TRBJ1-4; 9 positions match TRBD1. The sequence was collected from a woman aged 40 to 50 in good health and CMV-seropositive. The CDR3 region is CAWSDRDRAEKLFF. CDR3 DNA: TGTGCCTGGAGTGACCGGGACAGGGCCGAAAAACTGTTTTTT.